This entry concerns a single TCR beta chain. Its antigen is currently unknown. The data derive from a study of blood T cells in healthy people across ages. The CDR3 runs 11 residues. Germline assignment: CDR1 SQVTM and CDR2 ANQGSEA. V gave up 6 bases and J gave up 8 bases, with 13 bases separating them. Primers used in a second PCR of roughly 6 to 12 cycles were a sample-barcoded 5' primer and a J-beta primer mix. The study obtained at least 3 million CDR3-containing paired-end reads from every sample. TCRdb analysed the 5' RACE reads with MiXCR anew, one entry per CDR3 protein. The sample records around 1,000,000 distinct CDR3 sequences, under 30% being singletons. Study-wide results and caveats: Measured against age, TCR beta diversity per million T cells decreased in a roughly linear manner. Nothing was known about donor CMV status, and this possibly confounded expanded clonotype changes.

The sample was also reused in another study, on T cells of mothers and their children. That report adds: Related mother-child pairs shared slightly more overlap than unrelated pairs, but the difference was non-significant.

This sequence joins TRBV29-1 and TRBJ1-1, with unresolved D. This sequence originates from a girl aged 2-10 years in good health. The sample taken for sequencing was blood. CDR3 sequence: CSVGMVGEAFF. CDR3 DNA sequence: TGCAGCGTGGGGATGGTGGGAGAAGCTTTCTTT.